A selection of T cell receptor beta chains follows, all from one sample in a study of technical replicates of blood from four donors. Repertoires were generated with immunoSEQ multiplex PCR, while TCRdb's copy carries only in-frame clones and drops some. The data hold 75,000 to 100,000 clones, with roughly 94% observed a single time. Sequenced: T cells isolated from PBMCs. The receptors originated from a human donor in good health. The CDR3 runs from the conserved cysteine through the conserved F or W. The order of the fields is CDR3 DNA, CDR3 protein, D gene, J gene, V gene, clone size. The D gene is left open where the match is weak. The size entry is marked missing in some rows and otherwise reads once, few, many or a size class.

cdr3_nt: TGTGCCAGCAGCGAGGGACAGGGGAGGAACACTGAAGCTTTCTTT
cdr3_aa: CASSEGQGRNTEAFF
d_call: TRBD1
j_call: TRBJ1-1
v_call: TRBV9
clone_size: NA

cdr3_nt: TGCAGCGTTGCTAGCCTAAGCACAGATACGCAGTATTTT
cdr3_aa: CSVASLSTDTQYF
d_call: NA
j_call: TRBJ2-3
v_call: TRBV29-1
clone_size: few

cdr3_nt: TGTGCCAGCAGTTACTCGAATGGGGCCGGGGAGCAGTTCTTC
cdr3_aa: CASSYSNGAGEQFF
d_call: NA
j_call: TRBJ2-1
v_call: TRBV6-5
clone_size: NA

cdr3_nt: TGTGCCAGCAGCGTATATGCCAGCCGGGACACCGGGGAGCTGTTTTTT
cdr3_aa: CASSVYASRDTGELFF
d_call: NA
j_call: TRBJ2-2
v_call: TRBV9
clone_size: NA

cdr3_nt: TGTGCCAGCAGCTTAGGGCCTACGGAGGGATGGAGCGAGCAGTACTTC
cdr3_aa: CASSLGPTEGWSEQYF
d_call: NA
j_call: TRBJ2-7
v_call: TRBV7-2
clone_size: NA

cdr3_nt: TGTGCCATCAGTGAGGGCGGAGCCACCGAGGAGCTGTTTTTT
cdr3_aa: CAISEGGATEELFF
d_call: NA
j_call: TRBJ2-2
v_call: TRBV10-3
clone_size: NA

cdr3_nt: TGTGCCAGCTTACTCTATGGCTACACCTTC
cdr3_aa: CASLLYGYTF
d_call: NA
j_call: TRBJ1-2
v_call: TRBV2
clone_size: NA

cdr3_nt: TGCGCCAGCAGCACAGGGTTAACAGGGGGCACTGAAGCTTTCTTT
cdr3_aa: CASSTGLTGGTEAFF
d_call: TRBD1
j_call: TRBJ1-1
v_call: TRBV4-1
clone_size: NA

cdr3_nt: TGTGCCATCAGTGAGTCGGCGGCTAGCGGGGGGCTTGAGCAGTTCTTC
cdr3_aa: CAISESAASGGLEQFF
d_call: TRBD2
j_call: TRBJ2-1
v_call: TRBV10-3
clone_size: NA

cdr3_nt: TGTGCCAGCAGCTTGATTGGACACGGTCAGCCCCAGCATTTT
cdr3_aa: CASSLIGHGQPQHF
d_call: NA
j_call: TRBJ1-5
v_call: TRBV5-6
clone_size: NA

cdr3_nt: TGTGCCGGCGGGAGCACTAGCGGCCTCTACGAGCAGTACTTC
cdr3_aa: CAGGSTSGLYEQYF
d_call: TRBD2
j_call: TRBJ2-7
v_call: TRBV2
clone_size: NA

cdr3_nt: TGCGCCAGCAGCTGGGGGACAGGGGATCATGGCTACACCTTC
cdr3_aa: CASSWGTGDHGYTF
d_call: TRBD1
j_call: TRBJ1-2
v_call: TRBV5-1
clone_size: NA

cdr3_nt: TGCGCCAGCAGCCCTCGACAGGGAAGCGAAAAACTGTTTTTT
cdr3_aa: CASSPRQGSEKLFF
d_call: TRBD1
j_call: TRBJ1-4
v_call: TRBV5-1
clone_size: NA

cdr3_nt: TGTGCCAGCAGTTACTCCGGGACAGGGTCATACGGCTACACCTTC
cdr3_aa: CASSYSGTGSYGYTF
d_call: TRBD1
j_call: TRBJ1-2
v_call: TRBV6-5
clone_size: NA

cdr3_nt: TGCGCCAGCAGCTTGACAGGGGGCGATGGCTACACCTTC
cdr3_aa: CASSLTGGDGYTF
d_call: TRBD1
j_call: TRBJ1-2
v_call: TRBV5-1
clone_size: NA

cdr3_nt: TGCGCCAGCAGCCTGTTGGGCAGTCTATCTCGGGGCGAGCAGTACTTC
cdr3_aa: CASSLLGSLSRGEQYF
d_call: NA
j_call: TRBJ2-7
v_call: TRBV4-3
clone_size: NA

cdr3_nt: TGCGCCAGCATTTCACAGGGGAATGGCTACACCTTC
cdr3_aa: CASISQGNGYTF
d_call: TRBD1
j_call: TRBJ1-2
v_call: TRBV5-1
clone_size: NA

cdr3_nt: TGTGCCAGCAGCTCGGGACTAGATTACGAGCAGTACTTC
cdr3_aa: CASSSGLDYEQYF
d_call: TRBD2
j_call: TRBJ2-7
v_call: TRBV5-4
clone_size: NA

cdr3_nt: TGTGCCAGCAGCGGTACAGGGAACCAGAAAAGCAATGAGCAGTTCTTC
cdr3_aa: CASSGTGNQKSNEQFF
d_call: NA
j_call: TRBJ2-1
v_call: TRBV9
clone_size: NA

cdr3_nt: TGTGCCAGTAGTCCGTTAGCGGGGGTCACAGATACGCAGTATTTT
cdr3_aa: CASSPLAGVTDTQYF
d_call: TRBD2
j_call: TRBJ2-3
v_call: TRBV19
clone_size: NA

cdr3_nt: TGTGCCAGCAGTAGCGGGAGGGCCTACGAGCAGTACTTC
cdr3_aa: CASSSGRAYEQYF
d_call: TRBD2
j_call: TRBJ2-7
v_call: TRBV7-9
clone_size: few

cdr3_nt: TGTGCCAGCAGCTTAGATACTAGCGGGGGCACAGATACGCAGTATTTT
cdr3_aa: CASSLDTSGGTDTQYF
d_call: TRBD2
j_call: TRBJ2-3
v_call: TRBV7-2
clone_size: NA

cdr3_nt: TGTGCCATCACCCGACTAGCGTCTAGCACAGATACGCAGTATTTT
cdr3_aa: CAITRLASSTDTQYF
d_call: TRBD2
j_call: TRBJ2-3
v_call: TRBV2
clone_size: NA

cdr3_nt: TGTGCCAGCAGCCCTAGGCGGGAGCTGTTTTTT
cdr3_aa: CASSPRRELFF
d_call: NA
j_call: TRBJ2-2
v_call: TRBV7-8
clone_size: NA

cdr3_nt: TGCGCCAGCAGACTAAGTGGGGGCCAGGGTGTACACGAGCAGTACTTC
cdr3_aa: CASRLSGGQGVHEQYF
d_call: NA
j_call: TRBJ2-7
v_call: TRBV4-3
clone_size: NA

cdr3_nt: TGTGCCAGCAGCCTCAACAGGGTACGGGAGACCCAGTACTTC
cdr3_aa: CASSLNRVRETQYF
d_call: NA
j_call: TRBJ2-5
v_call: TRBV5-4
clone_size: NA

cdr3_nt: TGTGCCAGCAGCTTAGTGGGGGGCACCGGGGAGCTGTTTTTT
cdr3_aa: CASSLVGGTGELFF
d_call: NA
j_call: TRBJ2-2
v_call: TRBV7-3
clone_size: NA

cdr3_nt: TGTGCCAGTAGTATGTCGGCGGGGAGCACAGATACGCAGTATTTT
cdr3_aa: CASSMSAGSTDTQYF
d_call: NA
j_call: TRBJ2-3
v_call: TRBV19
clone_size: NA

cdr3_nt: TGTGCCAGCAGCTTTAGGGGGGGCACTGAAGCTTTCTTT
cdr3_aa: CASSFRGGTEAFF
d_call: NA
j_call: TRBJ1-1
v_call: TRBV7-3
clone_size: NA

cdr3_nt: TGTGCCAGTAGATACAGAGATACCGGGGAGCTGTTTTTT
cdr3_aa: CASRYRDTGELFF
d_call: NA
j_call: TRBJ2-2
v_call: TRBV19
clone_size: NA

cdr3_nt: TGCAGCGTTGAAGATCGGGGAGGGAACTACGAGCAGTACTTC
cdr3_aa: CSVEDRGGNYEQYF
d_call: TRBD2
j_call: TRBJ2-7
v_call: TRBV29-1
clone_size: NA

cdr3_nt: TGTGCCAGCAGAGAGGGACACACGAACACCGGGGAGCTGTTTTTT
cdr3_aa: CASREGHTNTGELFF
d_call: NA
j_call: TRBJ2-2
v_call: TRBV2
clone_size: NA

cdr3_nt: TGTGCCAGCAGCCTTAGTCGTAACAACATTCAGTACTTC
cdr3_aa: CASSLSRNNIQYF
d_call: NA
j_call: TRBJ2-4
v_call: TRBV7-8
clone_size: once

cdr3_nt: TGTGCCAGCAGTTTGCCATCACTACTTTATGAGCAGTACTTC
cdr3_aa: CASSLPSLLYEQYF
d_call: NA
j_call: TRBJ2-7
v_call: TRBV28
clone_size: NA

cdr3_nt: TGTGCCAGCAGCGTAGCCGGGACTAGCGGCTACGAGCAGTACTTC
cdr3_aa: CASSVAGTSGYEQYF
d_call: TRBD2
j_call: TRBJ2-7
v_call: TRBV9
clone_size: NA

cdr3_nt: TGTGCCAGCAGTTTTTCCCCGCCCCTATCCTCAAATACGCAGTATTTT
cdr3_aa: CASSFSPPLSSNTQYF
d_call: NA
j_call: TRBJ2-3
v_call: TRBV27
clone_size: NA

cdr3_nt: TGTGCCAGCAGTTTATTCAGGGGGGATGGCTACACCTTC
cdr3_aa: CASSLFRGDGYTF
d_call: TRBD1
j_call: TRBJ1-2
v_call: TRBV28
clone_size: NA

cdr3_nt: TGTGCCAGCAGCGGAAGGGGCTGGAATGAGCAGTTCTTC
cdr3_aa: CASSGRGWNEQFF
d_call: NA
j_call: TRBJ2-1
v_call: TRBV11-2
clone_size: NA

cdr3_nt: TGTGCCACCAGCAACCCAGGGAGCAATCAGCCCCAGCATTTT
cdr3_aa: CATSNPGSNQPQHF
d_call: NA
j_call: TRBJ1-5
v_call: TRBV15
clone_size: NA

cdr3_nt: TGTGCCAGCAGCCCCGGGACAGCATTAGGAAACACCATATATTTT
cdr3_aa: CASSPGTALGNTIYF
d_call: TRBD1
j_call: TRBJ1-3
v_call: TRBV5-5
clone_size: NA

cdr3_nt: TGTGCCAGCAGTCCTCAAGGAGGAGAGACCCAGTACTTC
cdr3_aa: CASSPQGGETQYF
d_call: NA
j_call: TRBJ2-5
v_call: TRBV2
clone_size: NA

cdr3_nt: TGTGCCAGCAGCCAAGGACTTAGGACTAGCGGACACACCGGGGAGCTGTTTTTT
cdr3_aa: CASSQGLRTSGHTGELFF
d_call: TRBD2
j_call: TRBJ2-2
v_call: TRBV4-2
clone_size: NA

cdr3_nt: TGTGCCACCAGCAGAGTGACACCAGATACGCAGTATTTT
cdr3_aa: CATSRVTPDTQYF
d_call: NA
j_call: TRBJ2-3
v_call: TRBV15
clone_size: NA

cdr3_nt: TGTGCCAGCAGTAGGGACAGCTATGGCTACACCTTC
cdr3_aa: CASSRDSYGYTF
d_call: TRBD1
j_call: TRBJ1-2
v_call: TRBV6-5
clone_size: NA

cdr3_nt: TGCGCCAGCGGTAGGGGCTACGAGCAGTACTTC
cdr3_aa: CASGRGYEQYF
d_call: NA
j_call: TRBJ2-7
v_call: TRBV4-1
clone_size: NA

cdr3_nt: TGTGCCAGCATGTCTAGCGGGATTCGAGAGCAGTTCTTC
cdr3_aa: CASMSSGIREQFF
d_call: TRBD2
j_call: TRBJ2-1
v_call: TRBV27
clone_size: NA

cdr3_nt: TGTGCCAGCAGCTTGGGTCTGCGGGAGGTTGCGGAGACCCAGTACTTC
cdr3_aa: CASSLGLREVAETQYF
d_call: TRBD2
j_call: TRBJ2-5
v_call: TRBV5-4
clone_size: NA